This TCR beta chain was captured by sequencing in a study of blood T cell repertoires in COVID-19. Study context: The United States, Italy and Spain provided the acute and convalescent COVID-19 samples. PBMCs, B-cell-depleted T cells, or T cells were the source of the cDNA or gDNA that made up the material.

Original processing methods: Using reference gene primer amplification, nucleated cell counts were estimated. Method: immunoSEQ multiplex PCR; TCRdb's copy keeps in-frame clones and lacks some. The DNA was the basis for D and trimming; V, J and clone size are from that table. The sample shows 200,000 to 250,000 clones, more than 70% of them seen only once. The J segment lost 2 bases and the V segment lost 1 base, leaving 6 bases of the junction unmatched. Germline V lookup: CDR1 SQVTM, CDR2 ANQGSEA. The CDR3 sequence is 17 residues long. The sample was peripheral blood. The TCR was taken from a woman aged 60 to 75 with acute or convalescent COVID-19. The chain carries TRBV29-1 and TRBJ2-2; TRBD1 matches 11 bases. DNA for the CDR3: TGCAGCGTTGAAGGGACAGGGGGCTTTCAAAACACCGGGGAGCTGTTTTTT. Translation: CSVEGTGGFQNTGELFF.